The text below deals with one TCR beta chain. These data come from a study of blood T cell repertoires in COVID-19. Overall study: Both acute and convalescent COVID-19 samples were obtained from the United States, Italy and Spain.

Authors' analysis steps: Amplifying reference gene primers gave estimates of nucleated cell counts. The repertoire was sequenced with immunoSEQ multiplex PCR; TCRdb's copy has only in-frame clones and lacks some. That table supplies the V and J calls and clone size; D and trimming were determined from the DNA. The table lists 250,000 to 350,000 clones, 70% to 90% of them singletons. Trimming cost V 2 bases and J 4 bases, with 13 bases left between them. The CDR3 contains 15 residues. CDR1 and CDR2 from the germline V gene are MNHEY and SVGEGT. Material for sequencing was peripheral blood. This clonotype was sampled from a woman aged 60 to 75 with acute or convalescent COVID-19. The V and J genes are TRBV6-2 or TRBV6-3 and TRBJ2-3, with a tentative D call TRBD2 (6 bases). This chain's CDR3 is CASSYGAGRADTQYF. The CDR3 DNA reads TGTGCCAGCAGTTACGGCGCGGGGCGCGCAGATACGCAGTATTTT.